This T cell receptor beta chain was found in a study of T cell clones after liver transplantation. Study-wide results and caveats: Post-transplant, graft-donor-reactive CD4 TCRbeta sequences in blood dropped significantly in most of the 8 subjects.

Thawed unstimulated PBMCs were FACS-sorted by CD3, CD4 and CD8 into two populations. Details on this clone: Its target is not known.

There are 15 residues in the CDR3. Trimming removed 1 base from V and 1 base from J, with 10 bases in between. The V gene's germline CDR1 is SGHRS and CDR2 YFSETQ. Only in-frame clones appear in the TCRdb table, and some are missing; sequencing was by immunoSEQ multiplex PCR. This sample carries around 100,000 clones, about 81% of them seen once, and the ten largest clones take around 3%. This TCR came from a human patient who received a liver transplant. Some T cells may be the graft donor's. V gene TRBV5-1 combines with J gene TRBJ2-3; no definite D call. Sequencing used CD4+ T cells from blood, obtained roughly 50 months after liver transplant. CDR3 DNA: TGCGCCAGCAGCTTGTACGACGGACGCACAGATACGCAGTATTTT. Protein product: CASSLYDGRTDTQYF.